These 7 T cell receptor beta chains were sequenced from one sample in a study of T-cell memory formation after mild COVID-19. TCRdb recomputed calls from the 5' RACE reads with MiXCR, one row per CDR3 protein. The data hold roughly 300,000 distinct CDR3 sequences, with roughly 8.2% observed a single time. Sample: PBMCs or a T cell subset sorted from them (not recorded which). The receptors were gathered from a man aged 18 to 29 who had mild COVID-19 (a few samples of this study predate the infection). Cell type and time point are not known.

The gene calls are TRBV14 and TRBJ2-3, with 7 positions matching TRBD2. The ends lost 3 bases at V and 1 base at J; junction bases unmatched: 4. Germline V gene lookup returns CDR1 SGHDN and CDR2 FVKESK. This CDR3 has 15 residues. The CDR3 region has the DNA TGTGCCAGCAGCCAGGGAGCGGGGCGCACAGATACGCAGTATTTT. As protein: CASSQGAGRTDTQYF.

The genes are TRBV6-2 or TRBV6-3 and TRBJ1-1, with D unresolved. V lost 8 bases to trimming and J lost 5 bases, with 12 bases between them. The CDR3 extends over 12 amino acids. Germline CDR1 reads MNHEY; CDR2 reads SVGEGT. CDR3 protein: CASGSRATEAFF. In nucleotides, the CDR3 is TGTGCCAGCGGATCTAGGGCGACTGAAGCTTTCTTT.

The chain couples TRBV4-3 to TRBJ1-3, with 9 nucleotides matching TRBD1. The CDR3 sequence is 13 residues long. Trimming at V came to 6 bases and at J to 8 bases, leaving 5 bases not matched to a gene. The germline CDR1 and CDR2 sequences are LGHNA and YSLEER. For the CDR3, the DNA is TGCGCCAGCAGTCAGGGACAGGGACACACCATATATTTT. This gives the protein CASSQGQGHTIYF.

The V gene is TRBV6-2 or TRBV6-3, the J gene TRBJ1-1; unclear D gene. Germline-derived CDR1 and CDR2 are MNHEY and SVGEGT. The CDR3 runs 14 residues. V was clipped by 6 bases and J by 1 base, with 12 bases between them. DNA of the CDR3: TGTGCCAGCAGCCATCGGACGGAGAACACTGAAGCTTTCTTT. Its translation is CASSHRTENTEAFF.

This clonotype was seen more than once but under ten times. This rearrangement joins TRBV5-1 to TRBJ1-1; TRBD1 agrees at 7 bases. J lost 4 bases, V lost 3 bases, and 6 bases had no gene match. The CDR3 runs to 14 residues. Germline CDR1 and CDR2: SGHRS and YFSETQ. The chain's CDR3 is CASSYRGPGTEAFF. The DNA for the CDR3 is TGCGCCAGCAGCTATAGGGGGCCAGGCACTGAAGCTTTCTTT.

The J gene is TRBJ1-5, the V gene TRBV5-6, with D perhaps matching TRBD1 (6 bases). The ends were cut back, 1 base at V and 5 bases at J, with 16 bases in the middle. The CDR3 is 16 amino acids. The germline gives CDR1 SGHDT, CDR2 YYEEEE. CDR3 protein: CASSLSAGTPDQPQHF. The CDR3 DNA reads TGTGCCAGCAGCTTGTCCGCCGGGACACCAGATCAGCCCCAGCATTTT.

The rearrangement uses TRBV20-1 and TRBJ1-6; D unclear. The CDR3 has 15 residues. Deletions cut 1 base from V and 12 bases from J, with 19 bases between. Per the germline V gene, CDR1 is DFQATT and CDR2 is SNEGSKA (reference sequence). The CDR3 protein is CSARGGFYPDRPLHF. CDR3 DNA: TGCAGTGCTAGAGGGGGATTCTATCCGGATCGACCCCTCCACTTT.